Shown below are 3 T cell receptor beta chains from a single sample sequenced in a study of tumor and adjacent non-tumor tissue in lung cancer. No cell sorting was done before RNA was extracted from the tissue. Distant lung tissue was collected more than 3 cm away from the tumor edge. Three rounds of nested PCR, following a modified ARM-PCR protocol, produced the TCRbeta library. One entry per CDR3 protein, called by TCRdb with MiXCR from the multiplex PCR reads. Counted here are approximately 53,000 distinct CDR3 sequences, about 79% occurring once; the ten biggest clones make up about 23%. The specimen sequenced was distant non-tumor lung tissue. The source of these receptors is a woman aged 60-70 years with non-small cell lung cancer.

To note about this clonotype: A junction end diverges from the germline sequence, so it may reflect a read error. The chain's CDR3 is CASSHEPETHYF. CDR3 coding DNA: TGTGCCAGCAGCCATGAACCAGAGACCCACTACTTC. The chain is built from TRBV11-1 and TRBJ2-5; D remains ambiguous. This CDR3 has 12 residues. Germline V gene lookup returns CDR1 SGHAT and CDR2 FQDESV (reference sequence).

J is TRBJ2-3 and V is TRBV29-1; no clear D. The CDR3 loop spans 13 amino acids. V dropped 7 bases and J dropped 4 bases, with 15 bases sitting between them. Germline-derived CDR1 and CDR2 are SQVTM and ANQGSEA. The CDR3, as DNA: TGCAGCGGCCGGGCTGGTGGCTCAGATACGCAGTATTTT. It translates to CSGRAGGSDTQYF.

This chain connects TRBV6-2 or TRBV6-3 to TRBJ2-6; no reliable D call. The V end was cut by 8 bases, the J end by 0 bases, with 20 bases between. The CDR3 loop spans 18 amino acids. CDR1 is MNHEY, CDR2 SVGEGT, per germline. CDR3 sequence reads: CASSNHIWETSGANVLTF. As DNA, the CDR3 is TGTGCCAGCTCTAACCACATATGGGAAACCTCTGGGGCCAACGTCCTGACTTTC.